This T cell receptor (beta chain) was retrieved from a study of beta chain features in type 1 diabetes. Study as a whole: When patients were set against healthy donors, age, gender and cell yields were similar. The number of sorted cells examined across all samples was around 98 million. Study-wide results and caveats: All four CD4+ subsets from Type 1 diabetes patients carried moderately but significantly shorter TCRB CDR3s.

A note on this clone: Its antigen remains unknown. Other DNA sequences of this sample code for an identical CDR3.

What was sequenced were expressed TCRB transcripts, since all of the isolated RNA had been reverse transcribed. Regulatory, naive and central memory T cell samples averaged roughly 3.8 million reads. Measured with immunoSEQ multiplex PCR; TCRdb has only the in-frame clones, and not every one. There are a few hundred thousand clones in the sample; under 13% occur only once, and around 0.017% lies in the top ten. Trimming took 7 bases from V and 1 from J, leaving 8 bases between them. Germline V gene lookup returns CDR1 SGHRS and CDR2 YFSETQ. There are 13 residues in the CDR3. The clonotype comes from a young man with type 1 diabetes. The sequencing input was naive CD4+ T cells from blood. The chain carries TRBV5-1 and TRBJ2-2, with D perhaps TRBD1 (5 bases). In DNA form, the CDR3 reads TGCGCCAGCCGTACAGGGAACACCGGGGAGCTGTTTTTT. Translated: CASRTGNTGELFF.